The TCR beta chain described here comes from a study of T-cell memory formation after mild COVID-19 (dated by TCRdb to the early 2020s). A note on the overall study: TCR sequence clusters from the two donors were largely donor specific. In two donors, T-cell clones that expanded and contracted after mild COVID-19 were tracked by sequencing TCRalpha and TCRbeta repertoires over time. Two young, previously healthy adult volunteers, one female and one male, were included in the cohort.

CDR3 length: 16 amino acids, cysteine to phenylalanine. The DNA shown is the 48-base CDR3, in frame from base 1. V is reduced by 0 bases and J by 0 bases, leaving a spacing of 12 bases between them. CDR1 and CDR2, looked up from the germline V gene, are MNHEY and SVGAGI. Regarding this clonotype: Its antigen specificity is not known. Base qualities are not recorded, but no much larger clone differs from it by a single base.

TCRdb shows the sequencer as Illumina NovaSeq 6000. Using 5'RACE with constant-segment primers, TCRalpha and TCRbeta cDNA libraries were constructed, with sample barcodes and unique molecular identifiers added in the process. RNA was extracted from every sample with Trizol reagent. Library amplification was performed in two PCR steps, and a second sample barcode and Illumina TruSeq adapters were introduced in the second step. The libraries were sequenced on an Illumina NovaSeq using 2 x 150 bp paired-end reads. On the authors' methods: The reads were demultiplexed and collapsed into UMI-guided consensus sequences using migec v1.2.7. With mixcr v2.1.11, UMI consensuses were aligned to TRA and TRB V and J templates and assembled into clonotypes. Expanded or contracted clonotypes were those called significant by both edgeR and NoisET, with noise models trained on biological replicates. For edgeR calls, a false discovery rate-adjusted p below 0.01 and a log2 fold-change threshold of 1 were applied. As an exploratory analysis of dynamics, PCA with hierarchical clustering was applied to max-normalized trajectories of the 1000 most abundant clonotypes. Each responding clone was given a CD4 or CD8 phenotype based on the CD4+ and CD8+ repertoires, which had been sequenced separately. Starting from the raw public reads, TCRdb applied fastp trimming at Q25, assembled clones with MiXCR and retained in-frame beta chains. CDR3 protein sequences are deduplicated, and each keeps its most common genes and DNA. Clone size and V and J calls follow TCRdb, not the original study. The sample table lists about 470,000 distinct CDR3 sequences, about 18% of them with a count of one. Approximately 13% of the sample is in the top ten clones.

Ficoll-Paque density gradient centrifugation was the method used to isolate PBMCs. The investigation overall reported the following: From day 15 to 85, contracting clones showed balanced CD4/CD8 phenotypes, whereas a second wave of clones that expanded from day 15 to 37 leaned towards CD4+. Only a couple of mild cases were covered by the study, and larger cohorts that include severe cases with pre-infection samples were considered necessary. Whether the second-wave clones peaking on day 37 were SARS-CoV-2 specific was not confirmed. Contracting CD4+ clones were located mainly in the CM and EM memory subsets, whereas CD8+ clones were found to be enriched in EMRA. Some responding clones were detected in pre-infection memory, which suggested that pre-existing cross-reactive memory T cells had joined the SARS-CoV-2 response.

This chain joins TRBV6-5 to TRBJ2-7; no D segment can be confidently identified. The sequence was collected from an adult woman who had mild COVID-19 (a few samples of this study predate the infection). The sample titles of this study are shuffled in the database, so cell type and time point are left out; the donor was told from shared clones. Source material: PBMCs or a T cell subset sorted from them (not recorded which). The CDR3 loop reads CASSYSTASVSYEQYF. The DNA is TGTGCCAGCAGTTACTCCACGGCTTCTGTCTCCTACGAGCAGTACTTC.